The clone carrying this T cell receptor beta chain turned up a few times. What it binds is not known. These data originate in a study of neurological immune-mediated disorders. Study-level results: CDR3 amino acid sequences of expanded clones were not shared across subjects, a result suggesting private repertoires in all groups.

The CDR3 loop spans 15 amino acids. The V gene's germline CDR1 is SGHAT and CDR2 FQNNGV. V was clipped by 2 bases and J by 2 bases; unmatched bases: 6. Unsorted libraries were generated from 2 million PBMCs held at -80 degrees C. With 10-nucleotide random UMIs, 5'RACE was used to make the cDNA. Every sequencing run returned over 190 million TCR-beta sequences, which were derived from 15-18 subjects. TCRdb used MiXCR to reprocess the 5' RACE reads, holding one entry per CDR3 protein. The sample records 45,000 to 50,000 distinct CDR3 sequences, about 25% being singletons. The receptor was derived from a woman aged 70-85 years in good health. Material: PBMCs. This chain joins TRBV11-2 and TRBJ2-7; 7 bases line up with TRBD2. The CDR3 here is CASSLSPLAAYEQYF. CDR3 DNA sequence: TGTGCCAGCAGCTTATCGCCGCTAGCGGCCTACGAGCAGTACTTC.